What follows are 29 T cell receptor beta chains derived from one specimen sequenced in a study of cytomegalovirus exposure and HLA in healthy donors. The PCR had 60 Vbeta and 13 Jbeta primers. Generated by immunoSEQ multiplex PCR, the TCRdb table keeps only in-frame clones and is missing some. There are about 120,000 clones in the sample; around four fifths occur only once, and approximately 10% lies in the top ten. Sequenced: PBMCs. These TCRs come from a man younger than 45 in good health and CMV-seropositive.

The rearrangement joins TRBV18 to TRBJ2-1; 14 bases match TRBD2. Germline V lookup: CDR1 KGHSH, CDR2 LQKENI. CDR3 length: 15 residues. With 3 bases clipped from V and 9 bases from J, the junction kept 4 bases outside the gene matches. The CDR3 sequence is CASSPLTSGRVEQFF. The DNA of the CDR3 is TGTGCCAGCTCACCTCTGACTAGCGGGAGGGTTGAGCAGTTCTTC.

This chain joins TRBV7-9 and TRBJ2-2, with 7 bases lining up with TRBD1. The CDR3 spans 15 residues. V dropped 1 base and J dropped 5; count of bases not matched to a gene: 4. Germline assignment: CDR1 SEHNR and CDR2 FQNEAQ (reference sequence). CDR3 DNA sequence: TGTGCCAGCAGCTTAGACCAGACAGGGACCGGGGAGCTGTTTTTT. Protein: CASSLDQTGTGELFF. Based on the CDR3 plus reference TRBV7-9 and TRBJ2-2, the full variable domain is DTGVSQNPRHKITKRGQNVTFRCDPISEHNRLYWYRQTLGQGPEFLTYFQNEAQLEKSRLLSDRFSAERPKGSFSTLEIQRTEQGDSAMYLCASSLDQTGTGELFFGEGSRLTVL.

The chain couples TRBV7-2 to TRBJ2-3, with D perhaps TRBD2 (6 bases). Germline V lookup: CDR1 SGHTA, CDR2 FQGNSA. Trimming pared 2 bases from V and 0 bases from J, leaving 12 bases between. CDR3 length equals 16 residues. CDR3 nucleotide sequence: TGTGCCAGCAGCTTAATTGGTAGCGGTAGCACAGATACGCAGTATTTT. Its protein is CASSLIGSGSTDTQYF.

As regards this clone: The same CDR3 also results from other DNA sequences found in this sample. The chain combines TRBV9 with TRBJ1-1; no clear D. CDR3 length equals 16 residues. Germline lookup yields CDR1 SGDLS and CDR2 YYNGEE. Trimming removed 4 bases at V and 1 base at J, with 17 bases between. The DNA for the CDR3 is TGTGCCAGCAGCTTATCCGGGGAGTTAAGGAACACTGAAGCTTTCTTT. This translates into CASSLSGELRNTEAFF.

The chain couples TRBV9 to TRBJ1-3, with D uncertain. The germline V gene has CDR1 SGDLS and CDR2 YYNGEE. Between the trimmed V and J ends, which lost 3 bases and 0 bases, there was a span of 10 bases. CDR3 length: 15 residues. The CDR3 nucleotides read TGTGCCAGCAGCGGAGTGGGAGGCTCTGGAAACACCATATATTTT. The encoded protein is CASSGVGGSGNTIYF.

The genes are TRBV5-1 and TRBJ2-5; TRBD2 aligns across 16 bases. The germline V gene encodes CDR1 SGHRS and CDR2 YFSETQ. With V trimmed by 4 bases and J by 5 bases, 8 bases remained unmatched. The CDR3 length is 17 residues. The CDR3 nucleotides read TGCGCCAGCAGCGGGGGACTAGCGGGAGGGCGCACGGAGACCCAGTACTTC. Amino acids: CASSGGLAGGRTETQYF.

The chain combines TRBV6-5 with TRBJ1-2; TRBD1 matches at 7 bases. CDR3 size: 15 residues. Unmatched junction bases numbered 11, after V lost 7 bases and J lost 3 bases. Per the germline V gene, CDR1 is MNHEY and CDR2 is SVGAGI. The CDR3 spells CASTLRTGYDYGYTF. As DNA, the CDR3 is TGTGCCAGCACCTTACGGACAGGTTACGACTATGGCTACACCTTC.

The chain employs TRBV2 and TRBJ2-7, with 7 bases identical to TRBD1. V dropped 10 bases and J dropped 6; count of bases not matched to a gene: 15. CDR3 length: 14 amino acids. Germline CDR1 reads SNHLY; CDR2 reads FYNNEI. CDR3 bases: TGTGCCACCTTAACAACAGGGGAGCCCAGCGAGCAGTACTTC. Residues: CATLTTGEPSEQYF.

This clone was found a few times. The chain couples TRBV11-1 to TRBJ2-2; 10 bases agree with TRBD2. Germline CDR1 is SGHAT and CDR2 is FQDESV (reference sequence). The CDR3 extends over 16 amino acids. After removal of 3 bases from V and 7 bases from J, the junction contained 8 bases not matched to a gene. The CDR3 protein is CASSLEASGRSGELFF. DNA of the CDR3: TGTGCCAGCAGCTTGGAGGCTAGCGGGAGAAGCGGGGAGCTGTTTTTT.

This sequence joins TRBV7-2 and TRBJ2-5; tentative D call: TRBD1 (6 bases). Germline V CDR1 and CDR2: SGHTA, FQGNSA. V was pared by 3 bases and J by 5 bases, with 16 bases between. The CDR3 length is 15 residues. The CDR3 DNA follows: TGTGCCAGCAGCTTTCAGACAGGACACAGGGAGACCCAGTACTTC. It codes for CASSFQTGHRETQYF. The full variable domain, rest sourced from reference TRBV7-2 and TRBJ2-5, is GAGVSQSPSNKVTEKGKDVELRCDPISGHTALYWYRQSLGQGLEFLIYFQGNSAPDKSGLPSDRFSAERTGGSVSTLTIQRTQQEDSAVYLCASSFQTGHRETQYFGPGTRLLVL.

This clone came up a few times. This rearrangement joins TRBV2 to TRBJ2-5, with TRBD1 matching 8 bases. The germline V gene has CDR1 SNHLY and CDR2 FYNNEI. Trimming removed 4 bases from V and 3 bases from J; junction bases left unmatched: 1. The CDR3 length is 13 residues. This CDR3 is CASSVDREETQYF. The CDR3 nucleotides are TGTGCCAGCAGTGTGGACAGGGAAGAGACCCAGTACTTC.

The rearrangement uses TRBV4-3 and TRBJ2-7, with a possible D match to TRBD1 (5 bases). Germline V CDR1 and CDR2: LGHNA, YSLEER. CDR3 size: 14 residues. V shed 0 bases and J shed 3 bases, with 9 bases lying between them. The CDR3 sequence is CASSQDGDSYEQYF. CDR3 bases: TGCGCCAGCAGCCAAGATGGTGACAGCTACGAGCAGTACTTC.

The chain recombines TRBV27 with TRBJ2-5; D possibly corresponds to TRBD1 (5 bases). This CDR3 spans 14 amino acids. The V gene lost 5 bases and the J gene lost 5 bases, with 15 bases spanning the gap. Germline assignment: CDR1 MNHEY and CDR2 SMNVEV (reference sequence). CDR3 sequence: CASSGLGPKETQYF. The CDR3, as DNA: TGTGCCAGCAGTGGGCTGGGGCCAAAGGAGACCCAGTACTTC.

This chain joins TRBV15 and TRBJ1-3; D not certain. The CDR3 is 16 residues long. V lost 0 bases, J lost 0 bases, and 9 bases lay in between. Germline lookup yields CDR1 LNHNV and CDR2 YYDKDF (reference sequence). The CDR3 DNA reads as TGTGCCACCAGCAGAGACAGGTCGTACTCTGGAAACACCATATATTTT. Its protein is CATSRDRSYSGNTIYF.

The chain is built from TRBV5-1 and TRBJ2-3; 11 bases are a match to TRBD2. Germline V gives CDR1 SGHRS, CDR2 YFSETQ. The ends lost 4 bases at V and 5 bases at J; junction bases unmatched: 6. The CDR3 totals 15 residues. Here the CDR3 reads CASSGTSGSGDTQYF. The CDR3 nucleotides are TGCGCCAGCAGCGGTACTAGCGGGAGTGGAGATACGCAGTATTTT.

This sequence joins TRBV7-9 and TRBJ1-2; 8 nucleotides line up with TRBD1. This CDR3 spans 16 amino acids. Losses at the gene ends were 4 bases for V and 2 bases for J; bases not matched to a gene: 9. The germline CDR1 and CDR2 sequences are SEHNR and FQNEAQ (reference sequence). The CDR3 DNA sequence: TGTGCCAGCAGCTCCAGGGGGCGCCAGGGGAACTATGGCTACACCTTC. Its translation is CASSSRGRQGNYGYTF.

This clone was seen just once. This sequence joins TRBV27 and TRBJ2-1; 7 positions agree with TRBD1. Germline CDR1 is MNHEY and CDR2 is SMNVEV (reference sequence). This CDR3 contains 14 residues. The junction had 6 bases not matched to a gene; V was cut back by 7 bases and J by 3 bases. The CDR3 DNA reads TGTGCCAGCAAGGAGACAGGGAGCTACAATGAGCAGTTCTTC. Translating gives CASKETGSYNEQFF.

The chain is built from TRBV7-9 and TRBJ1-1; tentatively, D is TRBD1 (6 bases). Germline V gene sequence: CDR1 SEHNR, CDR2 FQNEAQ (reference sequence). The V gene lost 5 bases and the J gene lost 4 bases, with 8 bases spanning the gap. The CDR3 is 12 residues long. CDR3 nucleotides: TGTGCCAGCAGCCAAGGGGGCACTGAAGCTTTCTTT. Translation gives CASSQGGTEAFF.

V is TRBV11-3 and J is TRBJ2-1; 7 bases line up with TRBD1. V lost 5 bases, J lost 5 bases, and 9 bases stayed unmatched. Germline CDR1 reads SGHNT; CDR2 reads YENEEA. The CDR3 has 15 residues. CDR3 nucleotide sequence: TGTGCCAGCAGCCGGAGCTCGGGACAGCACAATGAGCAGTTCTTC. It specifies CASSRSSGQHNEQFF.

With respect to this clone: The junction differs from germline at one of its ends, possibly a read error. The chain joins TRBV4-2 to TRBJ2-3; a weak D match, TRBD2 (6 bases). Germline CDR1 is LGHNA and CDR2 is YNFKEQ. The CDR3 has 16 residues. CDR3 bases: TGTGCCGGCAGCCAAGATTTGAACGGGAGATCAGATACGCAGTATTTT. Its protein is CAGSQDLNGRSDTQYF.

The chain recombines TRBV11-3 with TRBJ2-7; 7 bases fit TRBD1. V lost 7 bases to trimming and J lost 0 bases; unmatched junction nucleotides: 15. The CDR3 totals 17 residues. From germline, CDR1 is SGHNT and CDR2 YENEEA. CDR3 amino acids: CASNHLKSDRVSYEQYF. The CDR3 DNA reads as TGTGCCAGCAACCATCTGAAATCCGACAGGGTCTCCTACGAGCAGTACTTC.

CDR3 coding DNA: TGTGCCAGTAGTTCTGACAGGAAATCCAACTATGGCTACACCTTC. It yields the protein CASSSDRKSNYGYTF. J is TRBJ1-2 and V is TRBV19; possibly TRBD1 for D (6 bases). This CDR3 has 15 amino acids. CDR1 is LNHDA, CDR2 SQIVND, per germline (reference sequence). V shed 5 bases and J shed 2 bases, with 15 bases lying between them.

With respect to this clone: Compared with germline, one end of the junction differs, possibly owing to a read error. J is TRBJ2-7 and V is TRBV7-9, with D perhaps TRBD2 (5 bases). Germline CDR1 and CDR2: SEHNR and FQNEAQ (reference sequence). This CDR3 spans 11 amino acids. This chain's CDR3 is CSSSGGYEQYF. The CDR3 DNA is TGTTCCAGCAGTGGCGGGTACGAGCAGTACTTC.

J is TRBJ2-3 and V is TRBV2, with D tentatively TRBD1 (6 bases). The length of the CDR3 is 17 residues. The V end was cut by 5 bases, the J end by 0 bases, with 18 bases between. Germline V gives CDR1 SNHLY, CDR2 FYNNEI. The CDR3 DNA sequence: TGTGCCAGCAGTCCGGACAGCCCGGACGCTAGCACAGATACGCAGTATTTT. It yields the protein CASSPDSPDASTDTQYF. Drawing the rest from reference TRBV2 and TRBJ2-3, the complete variable domain is EPEVTQTPSHQVTQMGQEVILRCVPISNHLYFYWYRQILGQKVEFLVSFYNNEISEKSEIFDDQFSVERPDGSNFTLKIRSTKLEDSAMYFCASSPDSPDASTDTQYFGPGTRLTVL.

The chain is built from TRBV27 and TRBJ2-7; 7 nucleotides agree with TRBD2. This CDR3 region has 15 residues. V lost 9 bases to trimming and J lost 4 bases; unmatched junction nucleotides: 15. Germline CDR1 and CDR2: MNHEY and SMNVEV (reference sequence). The chain's CDR3 is CARSPERDGVYEQYF. As DNA, the CDR3 is TGTGCCAGATCCCCGGAGCGGGATGGGGTATACGAGCAGTACTTC.

The genes are TRBV6-5 and TRBJ2-5; 7 bases fit TRBD1. Germline V gene sequence: CDR1 MNHEY, CDR2 SVGAGI. The junction had 6 bases not matched to a gene; V was cut back by 1 base and J by 4 bases. The CDR3 has 15 residues. As DNA, the CDR3 is TGTGCCAGCAGTTACTTTATACAGGGGTCAGAGACCCAGTACTTC. This codes for CASSYFIQGSETQYF.

The gene calls are TRBV7-2 and TRBJ1-3; D call uncertain. The V gene lost 1 base and the J gene lost 9 bases, with 7 bases spanning the gap. CDR1 is SGHTA, CDR2 FQGNSA, per germline. This CDR3 spans 12 amino acids. Written as DNA, the CDR3 is TGTGCCAGCAGCTTAGGAGGGAGCACCATATATTTT. It codes for CASSLGGSTIYF.

The chain employs TRBV30 and TRBJ2-7; 9 bases fit TRBD1. Trimming took 2 bases from V and 5 from J; bases not matched to a gene: 4. CDR1 GTSNPN and CDR2 SVGIG come from the germline V gene (reference sequence). The CDR3 has 13 amino acids. CDR3 bases: TGTGCCTGGAGTCAGGACAGGGGCCACGAGCAGTACTTC. It translates to CAWSQDRGHEQYF.

This clone was picked up a small number of times. The J gene is TRBJ2-2, the V gene TRBV29-1; D perhaps matches TRBD1 (6 bases). The CDR3 runs 13 residues. The V and J ends lost 3 bases and 8 bases respectively, with 13 bases between them. From germline, CDR1 is SQVTM and CDR2 ANQGSEA. As DNA, the CDR3 is TGCAGCGTTGAGAGGGGCAGGGGTGGGGAGCTGTTTTTT. Its protein is CSVERGRGGELFF.